These T cell receptor beta chains were read from a single sample in a study of blood T cell repertoires in COVID-19. TCRdb keeps only in-frame clones here, not all; method: immunoSEQ multiplex PCR. The sample has hundreds of thousands of clones; 88% are singletons. Sample: peripheral blood. The source is a human donor in a cohort sampled during active COVID-19. The CDR3 runs from the conserved cysteine through the conserved F or W. The order of the fields is D gene, J gene, clone size, V gene, CDR3 DNA, CDR3 protein. A D gene is named only where the DNA matches it firmly. Not all rows give a size; the values are once, few, many and, for expanded clones, a class.

>NA|TRBJ2-7|NA|TRBV19
TGTGCCAGTAGTATTGAGGCTAGCGACGTGCAGTACTTC
CASSIEASDVQYF
>TRBD1|TRBJ2-6|NA|TRBV11-3
TGTGCCAGCAGCGCCGAGACAGGGTATGGGGCCAACGTCCTGACTTTC
CASSAETGYGANVLTF
>NA|TRBJ1-4|NA|TRBV7-2
TGTGCCAGCAGCTTATCGGGGGTTCGCGAAAAACTGTTTTTT
CASSLSGVREKLFF
>NA|TRBJ2-2|few|TRBV2
TGTGCTACCCAGGTCCCCCCCCGGGAGCTGTTTTTT
CATQVPPRELFF
>TRBD1|TRBJ1-2|NA|TRBV7-9
TGTGCCAGCAGCTCGGGACAGGGGTCTTCTAACTATGGCTACACCTTC
CASSSGQGSSNYGYTF
>TRBD1|TRBJ1-2|NA|TRBV30
TGTGCCTGGAGTGTGTTCCCGCAGGGGGCATATGGCTACACCTTC
CAWSVFPQGAYGYTF
>NA|TRBJ2-7|NA|TRBV19
TGTGCCACAATGCGGAGTACCCCCTACGAGCAGTACTTC
CATMRSTPYEQYF
>TRBD1|TRBJ1-2|NA|TRBV19
TGTGCCAGTACCATTTCCGGACAGGAGATTTCTTTCTATGGCTACACCTTC
CASTISGQEISFYGYTF
>NA|TRBJ2-7|NA|TRBV28
TGTGCCAGCAGTTTCCCCGGGGCTAGCGTATACGAGCAGTACTTC
CASSFPGASVYEQYF
>TRBD2|TRBJ2-1|NA|TRBV19
TGTGCCAGTAGTACCAGTGGGGGGACTAGCGGGAGTTTTTTTCACTACAATGAGCAGTTCTTC
CASSTSGGTSGSFFHYNEQFF
>NA|TRBJ2-2|NA|TRBV2
TGTGCCAGCAGGGGAGAAGGGGAGCTGTTTTTT
CASRGEGELFF
>TRBD1|TRBJ1-4|NA|TRBV4-3
TGCGCCAGCAGCCTCCAGACAGGGGAGGGCGAAAAACTGTTTTTT
CASSLQTGEGEKLFF
>NA|TRBJ1-1|NA|TRBV4-3
TGCGCCAGCAGCCAAGATGGACGGGAGAACACTGAAGCTTTCTTT
CASSQDGRENTEAFF
>NA|TRBJ2-7|NA|TRBV7-2
TGTGCCAGCAGCCTCGTACGGACTGTCTACGAGCAGTACTTC
CASSLVRTVYEQYF
>TRBD1|TRBJ1-1|NA|TRBV30
TGTGCCTGGAGCTGGGGACAGGGGGAACCTGAAGCTTTCTTT
CAWSWGQGEPEAFF
>NA|TRBJ2-5|once|TRBV19
TGTGCCAGTAGTATAGAGGGCAGGTTTGAGACCCAGTACTTC
CASSIEGRFETQYF
>NA|TRBJ2-6|few|TRBV3-1/TRBV3-2
TGTGCCCCCCGGTGGGGGGCCAACGTCCTGACTTTC
CAPRWGANVLTF
>TRBD2|TRBJ2-1|NA|TRBV18
TGTGCCAGCTCACCAGCAGCTAGCGGGGGGGCGAACAATGAGCAGTTCTTC
CASSPAASGGANNEQFF
>NA|TRBJ2-3|NA|TRBV14
TGTGCCAGCAGCCCTATTTCGAGGAGAGATACGCAGTATTTT
CASSPISRRDTQYF
>TRBD1|TRBJ2-6|NA|TRBV5-1
TGCGCCAGCAGCGTGGGACAGGGGGCGCTTTCTGGGGCCAACGTCCTGACTTTC
CASSVGQGALSGANVLTF
>NA|TRBJ1-2|NA|TRBV7-3
TGTGCCAGCAGCTCACCGTCCCCGGTTGGCTACACCTTC
CASSSPSPVGYTF
>NA|TRBJ1-4|NA|TRBV15
TGTGCCACCAGCAGAGATTCCACGGGGGTGAATGAAAAACTGTTTTTT
CATSRDSTGVNEKLFF
>NA|TRBJ1-1|NA|TRBV18
TGTGCCAGCTCACTCGGGAAGGGTGTTGGCACTGAAGCTTTCTTT
CASSLGKGVGTEAFF
>TRBD1|TRBJ2-2|few|TRBV7-9
TGTGCCAGCAGCTTTCGCAGGGGGATTGGGGTTACCGGGGAGCTGTTTTTT
CASSFRRGIGVTGELFF
>TRBD2|TRBJ2-7|NA|TRBV7-9
TGTGCCAGCAGCTTTACTAGCGCCGGTTCCTACGAGCAGTACTTC
CASSFTSAGSYEQYF
>NA|TRBJ2-3|NA|TRBV7-3
TGTGCCAGCAGCTTAAGTGCCAGAACGATCACAGATACGCAGTATTTT
CASSLSARTITDTQYF
>NA|TRBJ1-1|NA|TRBV4-2
TGTGCCAGCAGCCAGCTCGGAGGGGGGGTGAACACTGAAGCTTTCTTT
CASSQLGGGVNTEAFF
>NA|TRBJ2-3|NA|TRBV21-1
TGTGCCAGCAGCAAAGCGCGGCCTGGCCGCACAGATACGCAGTATTTT
CASSKARPGRTDTQYF
>TRBD1|TRBJ1-1|NA|TRBV10-3
TGTGCCATCAGTGAGTGGGATTCAGGGGGCACTGAAGCTTTCTTT
CAISEWDSGGTEAFF